This T cell receptor (beta chain) was identified in a study of blood T cell repertoires in COVID-19. Whole-study context: Both acute and convalescent COVID-19 samples were obtained from the United States, Italy and Spain. Sample material is recorded as cDNA or gDNA derived from T cells, B-cell-depleted T cells, or PBMCs.

From germline, CDR1 is MGHRA and CDR2 YSYEKL. Losses at the gene ends were 6 bases for V and 0 bases for J; bases not matched to a gene: 6. The CDR3 runs 15 residues. This clone was seen a single time. TCRdb's copy holds only in-frame clones and misses some; the assay was immunoSEQ multiplex PCR. The sample lists about 69,000 clones; more than 75% were seen once. This sequence was found in a human donor in a cohort sampled during active COVID-19. Sequenced: peripheral blood. The chain carries TRBV4-1 and TRBJ2-7; 9 bases match TRBD1. The CDR3 here is CASRSGTGYSYEQYF. The DNA for the CDR3 is TGCGCCAGCAGGTCCGGGACAGGGTACTCCTACGAGCAGTACTTC.